The 17 T cell receptor beta chains below were found in one sample sequenced in a study of cytomegalovirus exposure and HLA in healthy donors. The PCR employed 60 Vbeta primers together with 13 Jbeta primers. The assay was immunoSEQ multiplex PCR, and TCRdb's table has in-frame clones only and misses some. This repertoire includes roughly 120,000 clones. Material for sequencing was PBMCs. These receptors were obtained from a man younger than 30 in good health and CMV-seronegative.

CDR3: CASSLRAGLDRGPHTEAFF. The CDR3 nucleotides are TGCGCCAGCAGCCTCCGGGCGGGGTTGGACAGGGGACCGCACACTGAAGCTTTCTTT. This sequence joins TRBV5-1 and TRBJ1-1; the match to TRBD1 covers 9 bases. Per the germline V gene, CDR1 is SGHRS and CDR2 is YFSETQ. This CDR3 contains 19 residues. V lost 4 bases, J lost 3 bases, and 19 bases stayed unmatched.

The chain is built from TRBV18 and TRBJ2-3, with 8 positions matching TRBD2. The CDR3 length is 16 residues. Germline V gene sequence: CDR1 KGHSH, CDR2 LQKENI. Losses at the gene ends were 1 base for V and 4 bases for J; bases not matched to a gene: 7. CDR3 protein: CASSPLLNGRADTQYF. In DNA form, the CDR3 reads TGTGCCAGCTCACCACTCTTGAACGGGAGGGCAGATACGCAGTATTTT. The entire variable domain, with the rest obtained from reference TRBV18 and TRBJ2-3, is as follows: NAGVMQNPRHLVRRRGQEARLRCSPMKGHSHVYWYRQLPEEGLKFMVYLQKENIIDESGMPKERFSAEFPKEGPSILRIQQVVRGDSAAYFCASSPLLNGRADTQYFGPGTRLTVL.

CDR3 DNA sequence: TGCGCCAGCAGATACTTAAATTCCAGGACAGGGGTAACCGGGGAGCTGTTTTTT. It specifies CASRYLNSRTGVTGELFF. The chain recombines TRBV5-1 with TRBJ2-2, with TRBD1 identical over 9 bases. Germline trimming cut 5 bases from V and 5 bases from J; bases unmatched to any gene: 16. This CDR3 region has 18 residues. Germline values: CDR1 SGHRS, CDR2 YFSETQ.

This chain uses TRBV29-1 with TRBJ1-2; a possible D gene is TRBD1 (6 bases). V shed 7 bases and J shed 0 bases, with 15 bases lying between them. The germline CDR1 and CDR2 sequences are SQVTM and ANQGSEA. This CDR3 spans 14 amino acids. The CDR3 region is CSAGGAGANYGYTF. For the CDR3, the DNA is TGCAGCGCCGGGGGGGCCGGAGCTAACTATGGCTACACCTTC.

V and J are TRBV6-6 and TRBJ2-1; 8 bases map to TRBD1. Looked up from germline, CDR1 is MNHNY and CDR2 is SVGAGI (reference sequence). The V and J ends lost 7 bases and 8 bases, in that order; junction bases with no gene match: 4. The CDR3 covers 12 residues. Here the CDR3 DNA reads TGTGCCAGCACACGACAGGGGTATGAGCAGTTCTTC. This gives the protein CASTRQGYEQFF.

The chain is built from TRBV28 and TRBJ2-2; 9 bases are shared with TRBD1. CDR3 length: 15 amino acids. The germline V gene has CDR1 MDHEN and CDR2 SYDVKM. Germline trimming cut 5 bases from V and 6 bases from J; bases unmatched to any gene: 7. The CDR3 DNA sequence: TGTGCCAGCAGTCCCACAGGGGGCGGGTCCGGGGAGCTGTTTTTT. It translates to CASSPTGGGSGELFF.

This chain links TRBV6-5 with TRBJ2-3; perhaps TRBD1 as D (5 bases). The germline CDR1 and CDR2 sequences are MNHEY and SVGAGI. The CDR3 contains 14 residues. The ends were cut back, 4 bases at V and 6 bases at J, with 14 bases in the middle. The CDR3 region is CASSWTNGLDTQYF. CDR3 nucleotide sequence: TGTGCCAGCAGTTGGACAAACGGATTGGATACGCAGTATTTT.

Notes on this clone: Relative to the germline gene, one junction end is altered; a read error may explain this. V is TRBV7-7 and J is TRBJ1-1; D gene uncertain. The length of the CDR3 is 19 residues. In germline, CDR1 is SSHAT, CDR2 FNYEAQ (reference sequence). CDR3 nucleotide sequence: TGTGCTAGCAGCTTACTAGGTTGCGGTTACCCACCCCTGAACACTGAAGCTTTCTTT. This codes for CASSLLGCGYPPLNTEAFF.

This sequence joins TRBV11-2 and TRBJ2-7; 11 bases are a match to TRBD2. Germline loops: CDR1 SGHAT, CDR2 FQNNGV. This CDR3 has 16 residues. The ends lost 1 base at V and 6 bases at J; junction bases unmatched: 8. For the CDR3, the DNA is TGTGCCAGCAGCTTAGTGGAAGGACTAGCGGGTGTCGAGCAGTACTTC. Its protein product is CASSLVEGLAGVEQYF.

This chain joins TRBV6-5 and TRBJ1-3; 7 bases align to TRBD1. Germline V lookup: CDR1 MNHEY, CDR2 SVGAGI. After removal of 0 bases from V and 4 bases from J, the junction contained 3 bases not matched to a gene. CDR3 length: 15 amino acids. CDR3 nucleotides: TGTGCCAGCAGTTACTCGAGGGGGCAAGGAAACACCATATATTTT. It codes for CASSYSRGQGNTIYF.

This sequence joins TRBV7-2 and TRBJ1-2, with TRBD1 matching 7 bases. The CDR3 contains 14 residues. The germline CDR1 and CDR2 sequences are SGHTA and FQGNSA. Trimming cost V 5 bases and J 2 bases; bases outside gene matches: 5. In DNA form, the CDR3 reads TGTGCCAGCAGCCCCCAGGGGGGAAACTATGGCTACACCTTC. Translating it yields CASSPQGGNYGYTF.

The chain recombines TRBV19 with TRBJ1-5, with 7 bases fitting TRBD1. Unmatched junction bases numbered 8, after V lost 3 bases and J lost 0 bases. The germline V gene has CDR1 LNHDA and CDR2 SQIVND (reference sequence). The CDR3 extends over 17 amino acids. The CDR3 loop reads CASSIRPGQTSNQPQHF. CDR3 nucleotides: TGTGCCAGTAGTATTAGGCCGGGACAGACTAGCAATCAGCCCCAGCATTTT.

The chain has TRBV7-9 and TRBJ2-3; D not certain. Trimming left V 7 bases short and J 6 bases short, with 20 bases between. The CDR3 is made up of 15 amino acids. The V gene's germline CDR1 is SEHNR and CDR2 FQNEAQ (reference sequence). The CDR3 region is CASTPSGLASDTQYF. For the CDR3, the DNA is TGTGCCAGCACCCCATCCGGCTTAGCATCGGATACGCAGTATTTT.

This sequence joins TRBV18 and TRBJ2-3; weak D call: TRBD2 (6 bases). From germline, CDR1 is KGHSH and CDR2 LQKENI. The V gene lost 3 bases and the J gene lost 1 base, with 14 bases spanning the gap. This CDR3 comprises 16 residues. CDR3 DNA: TGTGCCAGCTCACCGAAACCGGGACTCCGCACAGATACGCAGTATTTT. Its protein product is CASSPKPGLRTDTQYF.

The chain couples TRBV28 to TRBJ1-2; D gene ambiguous. The CDR3 contains 13 residues. V lost 6 bases and J 4 bases, leaving 12 bases between the germline ends. Germline V lookup: CDR1 MDHEN, CDR2 SYDVKM. The CDR3 reads CASRPTEIYGYTF. CDR3 DNA: TGTGCCAGCAGGCCTACAGAAATCTATGGCTACACCTTC.

The chain couples TRBV2 to TRBJ1-2; D is unresolved. The V gene's germline CDR1 is SNHLY and CDR2 FYNNEI. Trimming pared 3 bases from V and 4 bases from J, leaving 6 bases between. The CDR3 consists of 12 residues. CDR3 DNA sequence: TGTGCCAGCAGTGATAGCGGCTATGGCTACACCTTC. Amino acid sequence: CASSDSGYGYTF.

The chain carries TRBV6-1 and TRBJ2-3, with TRBD1 as a possible D gene (5 bases). The germline gives CDR1 MNHNS, CDR2 SASEGT. CDR3 length: 12 amino acids. V dropped 8 bases and J dropped 2 bases, with 8 bases sitting between them. Written as DNA, the CDR3 is TGTGCCAGCGCTGGGGCCACAGATACGCAGTATTTT. Its translation is CASAGATDTQYF.